Ten or more counts support the clone carrying this TCR beta chain. Assay used: immunoSEQ multiplex PCR; TCRdb lists only in-frame clones, some missing. The profile shows over 850,000 clones, about 80% of them singletons. This sample is part of a study of shared clonotypes between healthy human individuals. Germline CDR1 is WSHSY and CDR2 is SAAADI. The CDR3 runs 14 residues. V shed 2 bases and J shed 9 bases, with 14 bases lying between them. Adult donors, all healthy and HIV-negative, had no recent acute infections or vaccinations. This chain connects TRBV10-2 to TRBJ1-5, with a possible D match to TRBD1 (5 bases). The sequencing sample was made of memory CD4+ T cells from PBMCs. Described subset: CD45RA-negative fraction. The source is a man aged 18 to 30 in good health. Some clones in this sample may be carry-over from other donors' samples. This chain's CDR3 is CASSEPGTLVPQHF. Written as DNA, the CDR3 is TGCGCCAGCAGTGAGCCCGGGACCCTCGTGCCCCAGCATTTT.